This T cell receptor beta chain stems from a study of immune cell composition in non-small cell lung cancer. Study summary: Most cases were lung adenocarcinoma or squamous cell carcinoma. Findings and limits, study-wide: Shared sequences between tumour-reactive and dominant in vivo clones were not proven.

The assay was immunoSEQ multiplex PCR, and TCRdb's table has in-frame clones only and misses some. The data hold fewer than 8,000 clones, with over 65% observed a single time. Normal lung sampling was at least 3 cm from the tumour, as distant as possible. The CDR3 loop spans 17 amino acids. From germline, CDR1 is SNHLY and CDR2 FYNNEI. V trimming: 6 bases; J trimming: 3 bases; junction bases outside the gene matches: 14. This clone occurred once. As yet, its antigen is unknown. Sequenced input: non-adjacent lung tissue. The chain couples TRBV2 to TRBJ2-1; 7 bases align to TRBD2. The source of this sequence is a human donor with non-small cell lung cancer. CDR3 sequence (DNA): TGTGCCAGCAGGAGAGACCCTCTCGCGGGGGACTACAATGAGCAGTTCTTC. As protein: CASRRDPLAGDYNEQFF.